The clone carrying this TCR beta chain was detected a few times. In germline, CDR1 is SGHTA, CDR2 FQGNSA. This CDR3 has 14 residues. Trimming took off 5 bases at V and 3 bases at J, with 13 bases between the two ends. The sample belongs to a study of tumour-infiltrating T cells in Burkitt lymphoma. TCRdb's table, derived via immunoSEQ multiplex PCR, lists solely in-frame clones and lacks some. The sample includes approximately 5,400 clones, over 9% of them seen just once. This rearrangement joins TRBV7-2 to TRBJ1-2; the D is unclear. This receptor was taken from a human donor with diffuse large B-cell lymphoma. Sample: tumor tissue. The DNA of the CDR3 is TGTGCCAGCAGCGTACATAGACTCTACTATGGCTACACCTTC. Its translation is CASSVHRLYYGYTF.